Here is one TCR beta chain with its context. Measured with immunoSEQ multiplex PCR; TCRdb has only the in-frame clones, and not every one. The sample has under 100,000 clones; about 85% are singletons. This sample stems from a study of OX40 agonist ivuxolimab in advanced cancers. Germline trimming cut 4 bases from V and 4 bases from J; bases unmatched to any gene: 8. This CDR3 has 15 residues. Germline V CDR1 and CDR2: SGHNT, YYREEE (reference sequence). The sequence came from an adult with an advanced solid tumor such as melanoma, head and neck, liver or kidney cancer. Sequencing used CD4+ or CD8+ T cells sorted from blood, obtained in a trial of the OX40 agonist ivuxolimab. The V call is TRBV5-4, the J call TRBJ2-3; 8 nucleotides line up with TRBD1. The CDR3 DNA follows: TGTGCCAGCAGCCCGGACAGGGTTCGGGCAGATACGCAGTATTTT. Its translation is CASSPDRVRADTQYF.